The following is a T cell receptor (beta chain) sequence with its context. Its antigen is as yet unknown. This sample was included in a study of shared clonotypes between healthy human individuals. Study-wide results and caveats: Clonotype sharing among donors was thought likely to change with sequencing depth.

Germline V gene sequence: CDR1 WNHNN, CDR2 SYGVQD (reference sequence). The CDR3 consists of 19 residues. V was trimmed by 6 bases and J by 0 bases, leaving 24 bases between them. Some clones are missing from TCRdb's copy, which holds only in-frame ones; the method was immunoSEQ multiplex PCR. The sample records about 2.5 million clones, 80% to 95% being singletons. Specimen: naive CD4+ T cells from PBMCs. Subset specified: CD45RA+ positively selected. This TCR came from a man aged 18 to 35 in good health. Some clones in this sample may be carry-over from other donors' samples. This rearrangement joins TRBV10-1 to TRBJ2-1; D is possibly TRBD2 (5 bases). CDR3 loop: CASSRPGLTLICSYNEQFF. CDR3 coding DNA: TGCGCCAGCAGCCGACCCGGACTCACCTTGATATGCTCCTACAATGAGCAGTTCTTC.